The 17 T cell receptor beta chains given below trace back to one sample, sequenced in a study of T-cell reconstitution after alpha-beta-depleted transplantation in children. During its preparation, the TCRbeta library received unique molecular identifiers. TCRdb redid the calling of the PCR reads with MiXCR, one entry per CDR3 protein. This sample has roughly 70,000 distinct CDR3 sequences; roughly 4.5% occur once, and the top ten carry 15% to 20%. The sequences come from PBMCs, mostly from graft donor cells, collected 180 days after TCRalphabeta/CD19-depleted stem cell transplant. The receptors were gathered from a boy in the first two years of life who had a stem cell transplant for acute myeloid leukemia, so the T cells may come from the graft donor.

This clonotype was recorded many times. The chain uses TRBV11-2 and TRBJ2-1; D is ambiguous. The V end lost 9 bases, the J end lost 3 bases, and 12 bases lay between the germline ends. Germline V lookup: CDR1 SGHAT, CDR2 FQNNGV. The CDR3 consists of 13 residues. The CDR3: CASGVRNYNEQFF. The CDR3 coding sequence is TGTGCCAGTGGAGTGAGGAACTACAATGAGCAGTTCTTC.

Many counts were recorded for this clonotype. V gene TRBV12-3 or TRBV12-4 combines with J gene TRBJ2-3; unclear D gene. V was pared by 9 bases and J by 5 bases, with 9 bases between. CDR3 length: 11 amino acids. CDR3 DNA sequence: TGTGCCAGTACCACCAAAGATACGCAGTATTTT. Its protein is CASTTKDTQYF.

This clonotype was detected ten times or more. The rearrangement uses TRBV20-1 and TRBJ2-5; unclear D gene. This CDR3 contains 8 residues. The germline V and J ends were trimmed by 5 bases and 13 bases, with 8 bases remaining between them. Germline CDR1 and CDR2: DFQATT and SNEGSKA (reference sequence). As DNA, the CDR3 is TGCAGTGCTGCCCCTCCGTACTTC. Translated: CSAAPPYF.

At least ten counts were recorded for this clonotype. The chain has TRBV6-5 and TRBJ2-7, with 7 bases that match TRBD1. Trimming at V came to 5 bases and at J to 3 bases, leaving 4 bases not matched to a gene. CDR3 length equals 13 residues. The germline CDR1 and CDR2 sequences are MNHEY and SVGAGI. The chain's CDR3 is CASSHRDSYEQYF. CDR3 DNA sequence: TGTGCCAGCAGTCACCGGGACAGCTACGAGCAGTACTTC.

This clonotype has at least ten counts. As DNA, the CDR3 is TGTGCCAGCAGACGAAGACAGGGGAGCTCCTACGAGCAGTACGTC. Its translation is CASRRRQGSSYEQYV. This chain connects TRBV27 to TRBJ2-7, with 8 nucleotides matching TRBD1. Looked up from germline, CDR1 is MNHEY and CDR2 is SMNVEV (reference sequence). The CDR3 sequence is 15 residues long. The junction had 7 bases not matched to a gene; V was cut back by 6 bases and J by 0 bases.

This clonotype was picked up many times. The V and J genes are TRBV11-2 and TRBJ2-6; a possible D gene is TRBD2 (6 bases). Trimming stripped 4 bases from V and 0 bases from J, with 16 bases between. The germline V gene has CDR1 SGHAT and CDR2 FQNNGV. The CDR3 sequence is 18 residues long. The CDR3 DNA is TGTGCCAGCAGCTCCCCCCGGGGGACCCGCTCTGGGGCCAACGTCCTGACTTTC. It yields the protein CASSSPRGTRSGANVLTF. Using reference TRBV11-2 and TRBJ2-6 for the parts outside the CDR3, the full variable domain is EAGVAQSPRYKIIEKRQSVAFWCNPISGHATLYWYQQILGQGPKLLIQFQNNGVVDDSQLPKDRFSAERLKGVDSTLKIQPAKLEDSAVYLCASSSPRGTRSGANVLTFGAGSRLTVL.

This clonotype was found many times. The V and J genes are TRBV11-2 and TRBJ2-1; the match to TRBD2 covers 8 bases. Germline CDR1 and CDR2: SGHAT and FQNNGV. J lost 8 bases, V lost 5 bases, and 14 bases had no gene match. The CDR3 length is 16 residues. CDR3 region: CASSAISWRGVHEQFF. The CDR3, as DNA: TGTGCCAGCAGCGCCATATCATGGCGGGGGGTCCATGAGCAGTTCTTC.

The table lists this clonotype with many counts. This chain connects TRBV20-1 to TRBJ2-3; D is perhaps TRBD2 (7 bases). Germline V gene data show CDR1 as DFQATT and CDR2 as SNEGSKA (reference sequence). The CDR3 length is 15 residues. The germline V and J ends were trimmed by 5 bases and 2 bases, with 17 bases remaining between them. CDR3 in DNA: TGCAGTGCTCATACCGGGGGGCAAGACACAGATACGCAGTATTTT. Its protein product is CSAHTGGQDTDTQYF.

This clonotype was counted ten times or more. This chain uses TRBV6-2 or TRBV6-3 with TRBJ1-1, with 7 bases that match TRBD1. Germline V CDR1 and CDR2: MNHEY, SVGEGT. This CDR3 is built from 14 residues. Losses at the gene ends were 8 bases for V and 6 bases for J; bases not matched to a gene: 12. The CDR3 nucleotides read TGTGCCAGCGGACCACAGGGGAGTTTGGCTGAAGCTTTCTTT. It specifies CASGPQGSLAEAFF.

This clonotype has at least ten counts. This chain connects TRBV29-1 to TRBJ2-2; TRBD1 is a possible D gene (5 bases). Germline V gene data show CDR1 as SQVTM and CDR2 as ANQGSEA. V was pared by 6 bases and J by 5 bases, with 16 bases between. The CDR3 runs 14 residues. CDR3 sequence reads: CSVPAHQGTGELFF. The CDR3 nucleotides are TGCAGCGTCCCAGCCCATCAGGGAACCGGGGAGCTGTTTTTT.

This clonotype has at least ten counts. The chain has TRBV5-1 and TRBJ1-4; possible D gene TRBD1, 5 bases. The V gene's germline CDR1 is SGHRS and CDR2 YFSETQ. The CDR3 runs 17 residues. Trimming took 1 base from V and 0 from J, leaving 13 bases between them. The CDR3 coding sequence is TGCGCCAGCAGCTTGTGGGCCAGGGAGACAACTAATGAAAAACTGTTTTTT. This sequence encodes CASSLWARETTNEKLFF.

The chain carries TRBV12-3 or TRBV12-4 and TRBJ1-2; no clear D. The length of the CDR3 is 11 residues. Trimming left V 4 bases short and J 6 bases short, with 6 bases between. The CDR3 DNA reads TGTGCCAGCAGTTGGGGTGATGGCTACACCTTC. Protein: CASSWGDGYTF.

This clonotype was observed many times. The gene calls are TRBV15 and TRBJ2-1; D gene ambiguous. V was pared by 0 bases and J by 8 bases, with 8 bases between. CDR3 size: 13 residues. Germline CDR1 and CDR2: LNHNV and YYDKDF (reference sequence). CDR3: CATSRDIFHEQFF. The DNA for the CDR3 is TGTGCCACCAGCAGAGATATTTTCCATGAGCAGTTCTTC.

This clonotype has at least ten counts. The gene calls are TRBV9 and TRBJ2-2, with D unresolved. Germline lookup yields CDR1 SGDLS and CDR2 YYNGEE. This CDR3 contains 15 residues. The V end lost 0 bases, the J end lost 1 base, and 7 bases lay between the germline ends. DNA for the CDR3: TGTGCCAGCAGCGTAGGTCGAGTGAACACCGGGGAGCTGTTTTTT. It encodes CASSVGRVNTGELFF.

The table lists this clonotype with many counts. The chain carries TRBV7-9 and TRBJ2-1; tentatively, D is TRBD2 (6 bases). V gave up 2 bases and J gave up 7 bases, with 18 bases separating them. Germline assignment: CDR1 SEHNR and CDR2 FQNEAQ (reference sequence). The CDR3 totals 16 residues. The CDR3 DNA follows: TGTGCCAGCAGCTTACGTAGCGGTGGGGAAAAGAATGAGCAGTTCTTC. The encoded protein is CASSLRSGGEKNEQFF.

This clonotype was recorded many times. The rearrangement links TRBV9 to TRBJ2-1; the D gene is possibly TRBD1 (6 bases). The germline V gene encodes CDR1 SGDLS and CDR2 YYNGEE. There are 15 residues in the CDR3. V gave up 0 bases and J gave up 2 bases, with 9 bases separating them. The CDR3, as DNA: TGTGCCAGCAGCGTAGGGGACATTACCTACAATGAGCAGTTCTTC. Its protein is CASSVGDITYNEQFF. Complete variable domain (other parts from reference TRBV9 and TRBJ2-1): DSGVTQTPKHLITATGQRVTLRCSPRSGDLSVYWYQQSLDQGLQFLIQYYNGEERAKGNILERFSAQQFPDLHSELNLSSLELGDSALYFCASSVGDITYNEQFFGPGTRLTVL.

This clonotype was counted ten times or more. J is TRBJ2-2 and V is TRBV20-1; TRBD1 or TRBD2 may be the D gene (5 bases each). CDR3 size: 14 residues. V dropped 3 bases and J dropped 2 bases, with 10 bases sitting between them. Germline V CDR1 and CDR2: DFQATT, SNEGSKA (reference sequence). DNA for the CDR3: TGCAGTGCTAGCAGAGGGGCCAACACCGGGGAGCTGTTTTTT. As protein: CSASRGANTGELFF.